One sample yielded the 6 T cell receptor beta chains listed below, sequenced in a study of cytomegalovirus exposure and HLA in healthy donors. Using immunoSEQ multiplex PCR, the repertoire was profiled, and TCRdb retains in-frame clones only, with some absent. This sample has roughly 240,000 clones, with about 83% found just once. The specimen was PBMCs. The receptors stem from a man in his late teens or twenties in good health and CMV-seronegative.

This clone has a handful of counts. This chain uses TRBV7-9 with TRBJ2-7; the D gene is possibly TRBD1 (5 bases). Germline V gene data show CDR1 as SEHNR and CDR2 as FQNEAQ (reference sequence). Trimming took 5 bases from V and 2 from J, leaving 10 bases between them. The length of the CDR3 is 13 residues. CDR3 amino acids: CASSPDTPYEQYF. The CDR3 nucleotides are TGTGCCAGCAGCCCGGACACCCCCTACGAGCAGTACTTC.

The chain joins TRBV27 to TRBJ1-6; 9 bases are a match to TRBD1. CDR1 and CDR2 (germline): MNHEY, SMNVEV (reference sequence). Germline trimming cut 6 bases from V and 6 bases from J; bases unmatched to any gene: 9. CDR3 length equals 16 residues. Here the CDR3 reads CASRNPGTGLNSPLHF. Here the CDR3 DNA reads TGTGCCAGCAGAAACCCTGGGACAGGGCTTAATTCACCCCTCCACTTT.

This chain joins TRBV5-6 and TRBJ2-2; TRBD1 agrees at 9 bases. Germline CDR1 is SGHDT and CDR2 is YYEEEE. CDR3 length: 18 amino acids. V was clipped by 1 base and J by 3 bases; unmatched bases: 10. The CDR3: CASSLWWGGQGHTGELFF. CDR3 DNA sequence: TGTGCCAGCAGCTTGTGGTGGGGTGGACAGGGGCACACCGGGGAGCTGTTTTTT. The whole variable domain, remainder taken from reference TRBV5-6 and TRBJ2-2, is DAGVTQSPTHLIKTRGQQVTLRCSPKSGHDTVSWYQQALGQGPQFIFQYYEEEERQRGNFPDRFSGHQFPNYSSELNVNALLLGDSALYLCASSLWWGGQGHTGELFFGEGSRLTVL.

The rearrangement links TRBV4-3 to TRBJ1-3; D is undetermined. The CDR3 extends over 13 amino acids. Germline V gene lookup returns CDR1 LGHNA and CDR2 YSLEER. V was shortened by 1 base and J by 4 bases, with 5 bases between the two germline ends. The chain's CDR3 is CASSQATGNTIYF. CDR3 in DNA: TGCGCCAGCAGCCAAGCGACAGGAAACACCATATATTTT.

This chain links TRBV30 with TRBJ1-1; D uncertain. Looked up from germline, CDR1 is GTSNPN and CDR2 is SVGIG (reference sequence). The CDR3 is 13 amino acids. Trimming shortened V by 3 bases and J by 1 base, and 9 bases separated the two germline ends. CDR3 bases: TGTGCCTGGAGCTACCTCGGGAACACTGAAGCTTTCTTT. It specifies CAWSYLGNTEAFF.

This chain links TRBV30 with TRBJ1-6, with D tentatively TRBD1 (6 bases). V lost 6 bases and J 7 bases, leaving 10 bases between the germline ends. Germline CDR1 and CDR2: GTSNPN and SVGIG (reference sequence). This CDR3 contains 12 residues. The CDR3 sequence: CACDRSNSPLHF. DNA of the CDR3: TGTGCCTGTGACAGGTCCAATTCACCCCTCCACTTT. The full variable domain, with the rest looked up from reference TRBV30 and TRBJ1-6, is SQTIHQWPATLVQPVGSPLSLECTVEGTSNPNLYWYRQAAGRGLQLLFYSVGIGQISSEVPQNLSASRPQDRQFILSSKKLLLSDSGFYLCACDRSNSPLHFGNGTRLTVT.